Included here is one TCR beta chain sequence, with context. Its antigen has not been determined. Nothing much larger sits one base from this clone, and base qualities are not available. Genomic DNA was extracted from sorted cells with the Quick-DNA Microprep Kit. Amplification of TCRbeta DNA was done with the immunoSEQ hsTCRbeta kit, following the protocol from the manufacturer. TCRbeta libraries were sequenced on an Illumina MiSeq instrument. For the original study's pipeline: Once out-of-frame sequences had been removed, 2,204,828 distinct TCRbeta sequences were left, which works out to an average of roughly 70,000 per individual. Each individual was scored according to the count of roughly 160 previously reported CMV-associated TCRbeta sequences and the total productive distinct TCRbeta count. A beta-binomial model was reimplemented in Python, and scikit-learn random forests with default parameters were trained on US cohort data. Classifier performance on the Belgian cohort was summarized as median AUC with percentile confidence intervals over 10,000 bootstrap iterations. TCRdb limited this immuneACCESS table to in-frame rearrangements with V and J called. A share of clones is missing; checked studies link under half to unresolved V genes, and the rest is unexplained. Clone size and V and J calls were adopted from that table, with D and trimming inferred from the DNA. This sample comprises 75,000 to 90,000 clones, 75% to 90% of them detected only once. The ten top clones hold around 0.75% of the sample.

A FACSAria II was used to sort memory CD4+ T cells, defined as single viable CD3+CD4+CD8-CD45RO+ cells. CMV serostatus was determined using a Roche Elecsys assay that detects serum IgG against CMV pp150, pp28, p38 and p52. Following thawing, total CD4+ T cells were enriched through positive selection using CD4 magnetic microbeads. The samples came from a different study that was designed specifically to examine the CD4+ T cell memory repertoire. Peripheral blood mononuclear cells were isolated and cryopreserved according to standard operating procedures, and serum was stored at -80 degrees C. The staining used CD3-PerCP (BW264/56), CD4-APC (RPA-T4), CD45RO-PE (UCHT1) and CD8-Pacific Orange (3B5) antibodies, and Sytox blue was used to exclude non-viable cells. This sample stems from a study of memory CD4+ T cells and cytomegalovirus serostatus (dated by TCRdb to the late 2010s). Study-level background: The 33 healthy Belgian adults in the cohort included 9 who were CMV seropositive and about 24 who were CMV seronegative. CD4+ memory TCRbeta repertoires of a Belgian cohort with known cytomegalovirus serostatus were sequenced in order to replicate a published TCR-based CMV serostatus classifier.

Study-level results and caveats: Results were interpreted as suggesting that the CMV-associated TCR signature is largely present in the CD4+ memory repertoire. Among the roughly 160 previously reported CMV-associated TCRbeta sequences, 67 showed up in the CD4+ memory repertoires, with each one found in between one and five individuals. The original-framework classifier achieved a median bootstrapped AUC of roughly 0.95 with a 95% CI of 0.76-1.00 on the Belgian cohort. Only CD4+CD45RO+ memory cells were sequenced, in contrast to the original study, in which naive and memory CD4+ and CD8+ populations were covered. For predicting CMV serostatus, the median bootstrapped AUC was 0.95 using the original framework and approximately 0.91 using a US-trained random forest.

This TCR was sampled from an adult in good health and CMV-seronegative. Sequenced: memory CD4+ T cells from blood.

In nucleotide form, the sequence is TGTGCCAGCAATTCACAGGGGGACGGGGAGCTGTTTTTT. It translates as CASNSQGDGELFF. The sequence is built from TRBV2 and TRBJ2-2; a stretch of 8 junction bases matches TRBD1. The CDR3 holds 13 amino acids from the cysteine to the phenylalanine. This entry keeps only the CDR3 DNA: 39 bases, framed from base 1. Via the germline V gene, CDR1 is SNHLY and CDR2 FYNNEI. Trimmed from V: 7 bases; trimmed from J: 7 bases; junction bases lacking a gene match: 5.